One sample yielded the 12 T cell receptor beta chains listed below, sequenced in a study of blood T cell repertoires in COVID-19. Method: immunoSEQ multiplex PCR; TCRdb's copy keeps in-frame clones and lacks some. This table holds 150,000 to 200,000 clones, 90% to 95% found once. Material: peripheral blood. These receptors all stem from a woman aged 50 to 60 with acute or convalescent COVID-19.

The genes are TRBV6-1 and TRBJ2-7; 11 bases are a match to TRBD2. Germline CDR1 and CDR2: MNHNS and SASEGT. Trimming took 3 bases from V and 2 from J; bases not matched to a gene: 3. This CDR3 contains 15 residues. CDR3 residues: CASSDLAGGTYEQYF. CDR3 in DNA: TGTGCCAGCAGTGACCTAGCGGGGGGCACCTACGAGCAGTACTTC.

V usage is TRBV6-5 and J usage is TRBJ1-1; D unresolved. The CDR3 has 13 amino acids. V lost 5 bases to trimming and J lost 1 base, with 8 bases between them. The germline V gene has CDR1 MNHEY and CDR2 SVGAGI. CDR3 nucleotides: TGTGCCAGCAGTAAAAACAGGAACACTGAAGCTTTCTTT. Its translation: CASSKNRNTEAFF.

This clone was recorded once. V and J are TRBV13 and TRBJ1-3; 8 bases agree with TRBD1. Germline V gene sequence: CDR1 PRHDT, CDR2 FYEKMQ (reference sequence). Losses at the gene ends were 6 bases for V and 4 bases for J; bases not matched to a gene: 8. The CDR3 is 15 amino acids. Here the CDR3 DNA reads TGTGCCAGCAGTCTCCGACAGGGGAACGGAAACACCATATATTTT. This translates into CASSLRQGNGNTIYF.

V is TRBV29-1 and J is TRBJ2-7, with 9 bases identical to TRBD2. The germline V gene encodes CDR1 SQVTM and CDR2 ANQGSEA. The CDR3 loop spans 13 amino acids. Trimming at V came to 5 bases and at J to 3 bases, leaving 5 bases not matched to a gene. The CDR3 protein is CSVSGGKVYEQYF. CDR3 bases: TGCAGCGTTAGCGGGGGGAAGGTCTACGAGCAGTACTTC.

This rearrangement joins TRBV28 to TRBJ2-1, with D tentatively TRBD1 (6 bases). This CDR3 comprises 13 residues. Germline CDR1 and CDR2: MDHEN and SYDVKM. The ends were cut back, 6 bases at V and 4 bases at J, with 10 bases in the middle. The CDR3 here is CASSFGQYNEQFF. The CDR3 nucleotides read TGTGCCAGCAGCTTCGGACAGTACAATGAGCAGTTCTTC.

The chain has TRBV28 and TRBJ1-6; D remains ambiguous. V lost 6 bases and J 0 bases, leaving 18 bases between the germline ends. The length of the CDR3 is 18 residues. From germline, CDR1 is MDHEN and CDR2 SYDVKM. CDR3 loop: CASSLTFMKSSYNSPLHF. CDR3 coding DNA: TGTGCCAGCAGCTTAACTTTCATGAAGAGCTCCTATAATTCACCCCTCCACTTT.

V and J are TRBV19 and TRBJ1-2, with D possibly matching TRBD1 (5 bases). Trimming shortened V by 4 bases and J by 4 bases, and 13 bases separated the two germline ends. CDR1 is LNHDA and CDR2 is SQIVND in the germline V gene (reference sequence). The CDR3 length is 14 residues. CDR3 loop: CASSTGGLSYGYTF. Written as DNA, the CDR3 is TGTGCCAGTAGTACCGGGGGATTATCCTATGGCTACACCTTC.

V gene TRBV12-3 or TRBV12-4 combines with J gene TRBJ1-2; unclear D gene. Trimming took 7 bases from V and 7 from J, leaving 13 bases between them. The CDR3 is 12 residues long. As DNA, the CDR3 is TGTGCCAGCACTCTCGCGCGGGCTGGCTACACCTTC. It codes for CASTLARAGYTF.

The V and J genes are TRBV28 and TRBJ2-1; no firm D call. In germline, CDR1 is MDHEN, CDR2 SYDVKM. This CDR3 spans 15 amino acids. Trimming pared 6 bases from V and 3 bases from J, leaving 15 bases between. CDR3 DNA sequence: TGTGCCAGCAGACACCCTAGAGGAGTCTACAATGAGCAGTTCTTC. It codes for CASRHPRGVYNEQFF.

The rearrangement uses TRBV11-2 and TRBJ1-1; maybe TRBD1 (6 bases). V gave up 2 bases and J gave up 1 base, with 20 bases separating them. There are 18 residues in the CDR3. Germline assignment: CDR1 SGHAT and CDR2 FQNNGV. The CDR3 region has the DNA TGTGCCAGCAGCTTAAGGTCTGGGGGCAACGATCGGAACACTGAAGCTTTCTTT. This sequence encodes CASSLRSGGNDRNTEAFF.

The chain links TRBV28 to TRBJ2-1; 10 positions match TRBD1. Germline V gene sequence: CDR1 MDHEN, CDR2 SYDVKM. J was trimmed by 1 base and V by 6 bases; bases with no gene match: 6. The CDR3 length is 16 residues. The CDR3 nucleotides are TGTGCCAGCAGAGACCGGGACAGGGGATCCTACAATGAGCAGTTCTTC. It is translated as CASRDRDRGSYNEQFF.

V and J are TRBV15 and TRBJ1-4, with unresolved D. Germline V gives CDR1 LNHNV, CDR2 YYDKDF (reference sequence). CDR3 length equals 17 residues. V was pared by 0 bases and J by 4 bases, with 15 bases between. CDR3 DNA sequence: TGTGCCACCAGCAGAGATGCCATTAGAGGATTTAATGAAAAACTGTTTTTT. It encodes CATSRDAIRGFNEKLFF.